The 14 T cell receptor beta chains given below trace back to one sample, sequenced in a study of shared clonotypes between healthy human individuals. Measured with immunoSEQ multiplex PCR; TCRdb has only the in-frame clones, and not every one. This sample carries a few hundred thousand clones, 70% to 80% of them seen once, and the ten largest clones take around 11%. The material sequenced was PBMCs. These receptors were taken from a woman in her thirties or forties in good health. Some clones in this sample may be carry-over from other donors' samples.

Of note for this clone: This likely traces to a read error, being one base from a far larger clone. J is TRBJ2-5 and V is TRBV18; 12 positions agree with TRBD2. Germline CDR1 is KGHSH and CDR2 is LQKENI. V lost 4 bases and J lost 5; bases outside the gene matches: 8. This CDR3 has 16 amino acids. This CDR3 is CASSHSLAGGFETQYF. The CDR3 DNA sequence: TGTGCCAGCTCACACTCCCTAGCGGGAGGGTTTGAGACCCAGTACTTC.

V gene TRBV5-1 combines with J gene TRBJ2-1; 7 bases fit TRBD2. Germline CDR1 is SGHRS and CDR2 is YFSETQ. J lost 9 bases, V lost 4 bases, and 13 bases had no gene match. The CDR3 has 15 residues. CDR3 loop: CASSPMTSPPGEQFF. The CDR3 DNA reads as TGCGCCAGCAGCCCTATGACTAGCCCCCCTGGTGAGCAGTTCTTC.

This chain connects TRBV5-1 to TRBJ2-7, with 8 bases fitting TRBD1. The CDR3 is 13 amino acids. Unmatched junction bases numbered 9, after V lost 6 bases and J lost 7 bases. Germline V gene sequence: CDR1 SGHRS, CDR2 YFSETQ. The CDR3 loop is CASMNQGAGEQYF. The CDR3 nucleotides read TGCGCCAGCATGAACCAGGGGGCTGGTGAGCAGTACTTC.

This clone was counted a few times. The chain uses TRBV5-5 and TRBJ2-1; tentative D call: TRBD2 (6 bases). The CDR3 contains 15 residues. Trimming left V 4 bases short and J 0 bases short, with 11 bases between. Per germline, CDR1 SGHKS and CDR2 YYEKEE (reference sequence). CDR3 region: CASSLLAPSYNEQFF. The CDR3 DNA reads TGTGCCAGCAGCCTTCTAGCGCCCTCCTACAATGAGCAGTTCTTC.

The chain is built from TRBV5-1 and TRBJ1-1, with D possibly being TRBD1 (5 bases). Germline V gives CDR1 SGHRS, CDR2 YFSETQ. This CDR3 is built from 16 residues. V shed 0 bases and J shed 0 bases, with 12 bases lying between them. The CDR3 region is CASSLGGLNMNTEAFF. The CDR3 coding sequence is TGCGCCAGCAGCTTGGGGGGCTTAAACATGAACACTGAAGCTTTCTTT.

The genes are TRBV28 and TRBJ1-4, with D maybe TRBD1 (6 bases). The CDR3 totals 16 residues. Germline loops: CDR1 MDHEN, CDR2 SYDVKM. Trimming shortened V by 6 bases and J by 8 bases, and 22 bases separated the two germline ends. For the CDR3, the DNA is TGTGCCAGCAGGAGCGGGACATTAAACGGAATGGAAAAACTGTTTTTT. This encodes CASRSGTLNGMEKLFF.

Details on this clone: A far larger clone is off by one base, so a read error is likely. The chain links TRBV30 to TRBJ2-2; the D is unclear. In germline, CDR1 is GTSNPN, CDR2 SVGIG (reference sequence). This CDR3 region has 14 residues. V was pared by 3 bases and J by 0 bases, with 8 bases between. The CDR3 DNA reads TGTGCCTGGAGCCCCGGACCGAACACCGGGGAGCTGTTTTTT. It translates to CAWSPGPNTGELFF.

The chain joins TRBV2 to TRBJ2-2; D is possibly TRBD1 (7 bases). This CDR3 is 13 amino acids long. Germline lookup yields CDR1 SNHLY and CDR2 FYNNEI. Deletions cut 6 bases from V and 7 bases from J, with 12 bases between. The CDR3 coding sequence is TGTGCCAGCAGCCAGGGGGGTGACGGGGAGCTGTTTTTT. This gives the protein CASSQGGDGELFF.

The chain combines TRBV9 with TRBJ2-4; 9 bases align to TRBD1. Germline V gene data show CDR1 as SGDLS and CDR2 as YYNGEE. The CDR3 totals 19 residues. V was pared by 3 bases and J by 0 bases, with 13 bases of the junction left unmatched. The CDR3 DNA reads as TGTGCCAGCAGCGATGACAGGGGGGCTAGCGGAGTAGCCAAAAACATTCAGTACTTC. Translating gives CASSDDRGASGVAKNIQYF.

The chain couples TRBV11-2 to TRBJ2-1, with unresolved D. The CDR3 is 16 residues long. The ends were cut back, 6 bases at V and 0 bases at J, with 15 bases in the middle. Germline V CDR1 and CDR2: SGHAT, FQNNGV. The CDR3 coding sequence is TGTGCCAGCAGATCTTCGGGCGGAAGCTCCTACAATGAGCAGTTCTTC. This sequence encodes CASRSSGGSSYNEQFF.

Comments on this clone: At one end, the junction sequence differs from germline, possibly due to a read error. V gene TRBV15 combines with J gene TRBJ1-2; TRBD1 aligns across 7 bases. CDR1 and CDR2 (germline): LNHNV, YYDKDF (reference sequence). The CDR3 contains 14 residues. CDR3 protein: CATSRDRVNYGYTF. The CDR3 DNA reads as TGTGCCACCAGCCGAGACAGGGTTAACTATGGCTACACCTTC.

CDR3 coding DNA: TGTGCCAGCAGCAACCGTGGGGCCAGGTTGGGCTACACCTTC. Its translation is CASSNRGARLGYTF. This chain links TRBV6-5 with TRBJ1-2; D possibly corresponds to TRBD1 (5 bases). V was clipped by 6 bases and J by 8 bases, with 19 bases between them. This CDR3 comprises 14 residues. Germline V gene lookup returns CDR1 MNHEY and CDR2 SVGAGI.

This chain connects TRBV10-3 to TRBJ2-7; 7 bases are shared with TRBD2. The CDR3 sequence is 15 residues long. J lost 3 bases, V lost 3 bases, and 8 bases had no gene match. CDR1 ENHRY and CDR2 SYGVKD come from the germline V gene. The chain's CDR3 is CAISEAQRGNYEQYF. DNA for the CDR3: TGTGCCATCAGTGAAGCCCAGCGGGGAAACTACGAGCAGTACTTC.

Concerning this clone itself: This likely came from a read error, as a far larger clone is one base away. The conserved closing phenylalanine or tryptophan is absent in this CDR3, likely reflecting a read error. This rearrangement joins TRBV30 to TRBJ2-2; D may correspond to TRBD1 or TRBD2 (6 bases each). Germline V gene lookup returns CDR1 GTSNPN and CDR2 SVGIG (reference sequence). Trimming took off 3 bases at V and 5 bases at J, with 13 bases between the two ends. CDR3 length: 14 residues. The CDR3 here is CAWRRGARTGELFL. CDR3 DNA: TGTGCCTGGAGGAGGGGGGCGCGAACCGGGGAGCTGTTTCTT.